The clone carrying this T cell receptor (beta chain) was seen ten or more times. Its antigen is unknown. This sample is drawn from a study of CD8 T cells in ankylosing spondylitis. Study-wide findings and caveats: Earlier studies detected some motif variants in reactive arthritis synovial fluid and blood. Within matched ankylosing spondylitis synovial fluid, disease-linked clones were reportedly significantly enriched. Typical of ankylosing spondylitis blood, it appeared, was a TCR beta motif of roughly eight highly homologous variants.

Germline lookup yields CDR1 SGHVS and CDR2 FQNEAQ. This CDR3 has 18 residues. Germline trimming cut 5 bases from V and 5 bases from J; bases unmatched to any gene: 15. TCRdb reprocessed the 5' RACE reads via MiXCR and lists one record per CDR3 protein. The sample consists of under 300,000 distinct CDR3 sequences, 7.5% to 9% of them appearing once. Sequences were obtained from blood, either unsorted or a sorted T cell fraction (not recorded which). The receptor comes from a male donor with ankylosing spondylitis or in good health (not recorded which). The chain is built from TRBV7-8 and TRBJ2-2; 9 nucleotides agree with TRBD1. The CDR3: CASSIRDRVLSRTGELFF. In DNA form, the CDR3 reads TGTGCCAGCAGCATCCGGGACAGGGTGCTTTCGAGGACCGGGGAGCTGTTTTTT.